One sample yielded the 7 T cell receptor beta chains listed below, sequenced in a study of shared clonotypes between healthy human individuals. Assay used: immunoSEQ multiplex PCR; TCRdb lists only in-frame clones, some missing. The sample shows under 1,100,000 clones, under 80% of them seen only once. Sequences were obtained from memory CD4+ T cells sorted from blood. Subset described: CD45RA-negative fraction. The receptors were sampled from a man aged 18 to 29 in good health.

This chain links TRBV10-3 with TRBJ2-7, with TRBD2 matching 10 bases. Trimming took 2 bases from V and 9 from J; bases not matched to a gene: 10. In germline, CDR1 is ENHRY, CDR2 SYGVKD. The CDR3 sequence is 15 residues long. This CDR3 reads CAISEEASGSPRQYF. In DNA form, the CDR3 reads TGTGCCATCAGTGAGGAGGCTAGCGGGAGTCCCAGGCAGTACTTC.

The chain is built from TRBV10-3 and TRBJ1-1; D gene ambiguous. This CDR3 is 13 amino acids long. Germline CDR1 is ENHRY and CDR2 is SYGVKD. V shed 4 bases and J shed 1 base, with 7 bases lying between them. In DNA form, the CDR3 reads TGTGCCATCAGTGTTGACGGGAACACTGAAGCTTTCTTT. This translates into CAISVDGNTEAFF.

The CDR3, as DNA: TGTGCCAGCAGCTTATTAGCGGGGGCACAAGAGACCCAGTACTTC. Residues: CASSLLAGAQETQYF. The chain links TRBV11-2 to TRBJ2-5, with 9 bases fitting TRBD2. Germline assignment: CDR1 SGHAT and CDR2 FQNNGV. This CDR3 comprises 15 residues. The trim removed 2 bases at V and 2 bases at J, leaving 3 bases unmatched.

The chain joins TRBV20-1 to TRBJ2-7; no definite D call. The length of the CDR3 is 11 residues. Germline V CDR1 and CDR2: DFQATT, SNEGSKA (reference sequence). Trimming stripped 4 bases from V and 1 base from J, with 5 bases between. The CDR3: CSAKGSYEQYF. CDR3 sequence (DNA): TGCAGTGCTAAGGGTTCCTACGAGCAGTACTTC.

The chain employs TRBV11-2 and TRBJ2-1, with D unclear. V was cut by 5 bases and J by 8 bases, with 13 bases left in between. Germline V gene sequence: CDR1 SGHAT, CDR2 FQNNGV. CDR3 length: 13 amino acids. CDR3 nucleotides: TGTGCCAGCAGCCCCCCGCCCGGGCATGAGCAGTTCTTC. Translation: CASSPPPGHEQFF.

The genes are TRBV4-1 and TRBJ2-1; TRBD2 matches at 8 bases. J was trimmed by 8 bases and V by 5 bases; bases with no gene match: 11. This CDR3 is built from 15 residues. Germline V gene sequence: CDR1 MGHRA, CDR2 YSYEKL. The CDR3 sequence is CASSISGGGADEQFF. CDR3 coding DNA: TGCGCCAGCAGCATCTCGGGAGGGGGGGCAGATGAGCAGTTCTTC.

To note about this clone: The sample holds other DNA sequences that translate to the same CDR3. This chain uses TRBV5-4 with TRBJ1-4, with D unclear. V gave up 0 bases and J gave up 2 bases, with 5 bases separating them. The CDR3 sequence is 14 residues long. Germline lookup yields CDR1 SGHNT and CDR2 YYREEE (reference sequence). The CDR3 DNA reads as TGTGCCAGCAGCTTGGGACGGACTAATGAAAAACTGTTTTTT. Protein product: CASSLGRTNEKLFF.